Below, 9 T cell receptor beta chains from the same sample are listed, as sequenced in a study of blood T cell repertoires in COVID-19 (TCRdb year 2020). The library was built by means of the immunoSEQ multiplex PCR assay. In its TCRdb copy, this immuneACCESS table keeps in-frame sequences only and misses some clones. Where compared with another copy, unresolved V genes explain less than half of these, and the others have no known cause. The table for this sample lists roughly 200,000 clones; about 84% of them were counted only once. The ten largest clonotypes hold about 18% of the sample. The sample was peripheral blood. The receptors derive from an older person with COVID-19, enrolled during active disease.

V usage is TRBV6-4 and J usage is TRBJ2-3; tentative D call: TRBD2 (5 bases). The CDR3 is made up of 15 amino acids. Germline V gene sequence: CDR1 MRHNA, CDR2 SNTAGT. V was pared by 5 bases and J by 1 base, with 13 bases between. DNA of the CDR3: TGTGCCAGCAGTCAATCAGGAGGAGGCACAGATACGCAGTATTTT. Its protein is CASSQSGGGTDTQYF.

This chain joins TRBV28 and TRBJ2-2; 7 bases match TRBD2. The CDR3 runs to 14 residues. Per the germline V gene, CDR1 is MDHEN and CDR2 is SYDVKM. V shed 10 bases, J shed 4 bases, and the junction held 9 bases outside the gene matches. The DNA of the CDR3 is TGTGCCACCTCTACGGGGAGGGTCACCGGGGAGCTGTTTTTT. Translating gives CATSTGRVTGELFF.

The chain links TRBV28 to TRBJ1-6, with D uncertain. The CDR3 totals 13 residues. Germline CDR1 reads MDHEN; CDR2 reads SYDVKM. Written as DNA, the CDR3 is TGTGTCTGTGGGAGCTCCTATAATTCACCCCTCCACTTT. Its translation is CVCGSSYNSPLHF.

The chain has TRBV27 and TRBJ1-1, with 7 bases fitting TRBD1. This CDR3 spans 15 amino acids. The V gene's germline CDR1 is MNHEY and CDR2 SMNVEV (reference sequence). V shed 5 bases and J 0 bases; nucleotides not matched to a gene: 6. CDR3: CASSPAGGLNTEAFF. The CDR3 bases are TGTGCCAGCAGTCCAGCAGGGGGGTTGAACACTGAAGCTTTCTTT.

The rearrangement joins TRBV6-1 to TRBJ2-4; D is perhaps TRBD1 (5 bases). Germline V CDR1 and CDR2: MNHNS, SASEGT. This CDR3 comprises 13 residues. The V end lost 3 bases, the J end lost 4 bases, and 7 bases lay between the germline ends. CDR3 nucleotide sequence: TGTGCCAGCAGTGAGGGGCCTAAAAACATTCAGTACTTC. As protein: CASSEGPKNIQYF.

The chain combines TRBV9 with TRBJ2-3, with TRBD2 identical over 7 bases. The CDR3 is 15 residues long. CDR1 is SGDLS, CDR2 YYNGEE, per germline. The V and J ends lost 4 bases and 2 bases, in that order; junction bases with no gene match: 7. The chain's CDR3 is CASSSPLAVTDTQYF. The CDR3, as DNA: TGTGCCAGCAGCTCACCCCTAGCGGTCACAGATACGCAGTATTTT.

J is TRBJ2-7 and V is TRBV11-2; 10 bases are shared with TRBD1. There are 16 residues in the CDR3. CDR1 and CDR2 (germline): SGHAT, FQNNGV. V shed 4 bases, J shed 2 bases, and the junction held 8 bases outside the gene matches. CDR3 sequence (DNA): TGTGCCAGCAGCTCCCGGGACAGGGGCCTAACCTACGAGCAGTACTTC. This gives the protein CASSSRDRGLTYEQYF.

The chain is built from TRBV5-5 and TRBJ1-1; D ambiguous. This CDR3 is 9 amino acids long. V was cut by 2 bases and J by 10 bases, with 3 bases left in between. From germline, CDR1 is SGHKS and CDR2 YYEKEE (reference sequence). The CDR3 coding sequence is TGTGCCAGCAGCTTCGGAGCTTTCTTT. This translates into CASSFGAFF.

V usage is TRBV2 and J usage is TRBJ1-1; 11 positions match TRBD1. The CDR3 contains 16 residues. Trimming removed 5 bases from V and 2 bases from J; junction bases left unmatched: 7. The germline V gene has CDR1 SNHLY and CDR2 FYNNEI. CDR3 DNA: TGTGCCAGCAGTTCCGGGACAGGGGGTCCTAACACTGAAGCTTTCTTT. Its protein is CASSSGTGGPNTEAFF. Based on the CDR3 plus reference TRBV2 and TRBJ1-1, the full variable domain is EPEVTQTPSHQVTQMGQEVILRCVPISNHLYFYWYRQILGQKVEFLVSFYNNEISEKSEIFDDQFSVERPDGSNFTLKIRSTKLEDSAMYFCASSSGTGGPNTEAFFGQGTRLTVV.